This TCR beta chain derives from a study of shared clonotypes between healthy human individuals. Method: immunoSEQ multiplex PCR; TCRdb's copy keeps in-frame clones and lacks some. The data contain 2 million or so clones, roughly 95% of them singletons. CD45RO-negative CD8 cells positively selected for CCR7 made up the naive population, which excluded terminally differentiated effector memory CD45RA+ cells. There are 15 residues in the CDR3. In germline, CDR1 is MNHEY, CDR2 SMNVEV (reference sequence). Trimming at V came to 6 bases and at J to 9 bases, leaving 14 bases not matched to a gene. The chain couples TRBV27 to TRBJ2-7; 10 bases are a match to TRBD2. The clonotype was recovered from a man aged 18 to 30 in good health. Sequencing input: naive CD8+ T cells sorted from blood. As DNA, the CDR3 is TGTGCCAGCAGCTATAGCGGGGGGCCTCTACGCGGGCAGTACTTC. This translates into CASSYSGGPLRGQYF.